These 2 T cell receptor beta chains share one sample of origin, sequenced in a study of control samples from healthy donors and cancer patients. Clones were read by immunoSEQ multiplex PCR, and TCRdb kept only the in-frame ones, dropping some. In the table there are 110,000 or so clones, roughly 89% of which are singletons. Material: blood. These receptors were collected from a woman between 45 and 60 years old in good health.

The chain employs TRBV11-3 and TRBJ2-2, with unresolved D. Germline V gives CDR1 SGHNT, CDR2 YENEEA. V lost 6 bases and J 5 bases, leaving 7 bases between the germline ends. This CDR3 has 12 amino acids. The DNA for the CDR3 is TGTGCCAGCAGGACACCGACCGGGGAGCTGTTTTTT. This gives the protein CASRTPTGELFF.

Only a few counts were recorded for this clone. J is TRBJ1-5 and V is TRBV3-1 (or the pseudogene TRBV3-2); no reliable D call. Trimming removed 3 bases from V and 4 bases from J, with 13 bases in between. The germline V gene has CDR1 LGHDT and CDR2 YNNKEL (reference sequence). The CDR3 extends over 15 amino acids. The CDR3 here is CASSHSGSANQPQHF. CDR3 sequence (DNA): TGTGCCAGCAGCCACTCTGGGTCAGCGAATCAGCCCCAGCATTTT.